In this sample, the clone carrying this T cell receptor beta chain turned up a few times. Its specificity is not known. CDR3 length: 14 amino acids. V shed 3 bases, J shed 2 bases, and the junction held 3 bases outside the gene matches. CDR1 and CDR2 from the germline V gene are DFQATT and SNEGSKA (reference sequence). These data belong to a study of T-cell memory formation after mild COVID-19. Each CDR3 protein gets one entry after TCRdb re-called the 5' RACE reads with MiXCR. This sample has around 300,000 distinct CDR3 sequences, with roughly 15% found just once. Points from the study as a whole: Detection of some responders pre-infection suggested pre-existing cross-reactive memory T cells participated.

The sample comprised PBMCs or a T cell subset sorted from them (not recorded which). The chain is built from TRBV20-1 and TRBJ2-7; TRBD1 aligns across 11 bases. This receptor was taken from a man in his late teens or twenties who had mild COVID-19 (a few samples of this study predate the infection). Cell type and time point are not known. This CDR3 is CSARPGQGAYEQYV. CDR3 DNA sequence: TGCAGTGCTAGGCCGGGACAGGGGGCCTACGAGCAGTACGTC.